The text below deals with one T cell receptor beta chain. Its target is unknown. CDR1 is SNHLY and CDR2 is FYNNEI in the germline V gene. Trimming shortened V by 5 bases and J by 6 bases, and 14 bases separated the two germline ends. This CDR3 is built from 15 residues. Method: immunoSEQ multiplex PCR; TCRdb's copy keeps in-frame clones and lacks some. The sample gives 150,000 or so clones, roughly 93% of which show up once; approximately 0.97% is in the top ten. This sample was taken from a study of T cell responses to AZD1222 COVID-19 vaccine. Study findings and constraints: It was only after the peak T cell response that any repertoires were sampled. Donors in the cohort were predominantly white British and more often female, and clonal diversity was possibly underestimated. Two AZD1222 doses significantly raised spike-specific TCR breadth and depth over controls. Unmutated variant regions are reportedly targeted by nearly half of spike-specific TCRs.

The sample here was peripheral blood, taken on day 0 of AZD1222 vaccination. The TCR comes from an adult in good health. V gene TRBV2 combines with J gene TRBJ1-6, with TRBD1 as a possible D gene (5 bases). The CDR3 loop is CASSTIGTGNSPLHF. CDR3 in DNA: TGTGCCAGCAGTACAATTGGGACCGGTAATTCACCCCTCCACTTT.